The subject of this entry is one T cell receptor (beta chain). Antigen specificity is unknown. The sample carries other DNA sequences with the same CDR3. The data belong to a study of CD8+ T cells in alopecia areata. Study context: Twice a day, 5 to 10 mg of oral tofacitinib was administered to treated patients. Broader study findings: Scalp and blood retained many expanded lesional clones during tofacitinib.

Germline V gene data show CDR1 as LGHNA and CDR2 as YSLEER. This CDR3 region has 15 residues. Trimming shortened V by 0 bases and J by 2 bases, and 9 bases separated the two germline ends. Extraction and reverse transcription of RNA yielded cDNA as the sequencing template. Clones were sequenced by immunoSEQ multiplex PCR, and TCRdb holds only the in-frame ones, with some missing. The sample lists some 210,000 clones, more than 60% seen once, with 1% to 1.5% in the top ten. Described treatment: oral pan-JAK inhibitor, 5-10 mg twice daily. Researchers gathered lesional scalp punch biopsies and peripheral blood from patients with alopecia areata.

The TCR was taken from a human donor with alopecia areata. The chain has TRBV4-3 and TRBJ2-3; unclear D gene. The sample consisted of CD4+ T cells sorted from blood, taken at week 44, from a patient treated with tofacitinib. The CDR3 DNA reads TGCGCCAGCAGCCAAGATTCAGCATCCACAGATACGCAGTATTTT. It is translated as CASSQDSASTDTQYF.